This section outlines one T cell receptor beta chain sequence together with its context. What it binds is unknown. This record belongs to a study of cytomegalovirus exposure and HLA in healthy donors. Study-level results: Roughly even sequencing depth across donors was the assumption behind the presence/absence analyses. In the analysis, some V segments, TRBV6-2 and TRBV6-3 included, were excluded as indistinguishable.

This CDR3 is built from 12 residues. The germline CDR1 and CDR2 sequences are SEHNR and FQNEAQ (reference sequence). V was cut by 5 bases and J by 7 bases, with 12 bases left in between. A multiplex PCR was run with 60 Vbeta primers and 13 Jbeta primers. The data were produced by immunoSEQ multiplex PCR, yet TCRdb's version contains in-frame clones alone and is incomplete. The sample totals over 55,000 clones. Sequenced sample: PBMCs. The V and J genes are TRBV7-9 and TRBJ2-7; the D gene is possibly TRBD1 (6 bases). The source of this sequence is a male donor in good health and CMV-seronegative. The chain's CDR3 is CASSPQGQEQYF. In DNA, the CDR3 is TGTGCCAGCAGCCCTCAGGGGCAGGAGCAGTACTTC. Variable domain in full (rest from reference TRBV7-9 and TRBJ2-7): DTGVSQNPRHKITKRGQNVTFRCDPISEHNRLYWYRQTLGQGPEFLTYFQNEAQLEKSRLLSDRFSAERPKGSFSTLEIQRTEQGDSAMYLCASSPQGQEQYFGPGTRLTVT.